The 10 T cell receptor beta chains below all came from one sample that was sequenced in a study of radiotherapy plus CTLA-4 blockade in lung cancer. TCRdb keeps only in-frame clones here, not all; method: immunoSEQ multiplex PCR. The sample lists about 60,000 clones, less than 75% occurring once. Here the sequenced sample was peripheral blood, taken from a patient treated with radiotherapy plus ipilimumab. The receptors were gathered from a human donor with non-small cell lung cancer whose response to radiotherapy plus ipilimumab could not be evaluated.

The chain couples TRBV6-5 to TRBJ1-1, with a tentative D call TRBD1 (5 bases). Looked up from germline, CDR1 is MNHEY and CDR2 is SVGAGI. The germline V and J ends were trimmed by 3 bases and 0 bases, with 11 bases remaining between them. The CDR3 is made up of 15 amino acids. Here the CDR3 DNA reads TGTGCCAGCAGTTATTCAGGGTCTATGAACACTGAAGCTTTCTTT. This encodes CASSYSGSMNTEAFF.

This clone was picked up a small number of times. The chain has TRBV7-2 and TRBJ2-1, with a possible D match to TRBD2 (5 bases). CDR3 length equals 14 residues. Germline V CDR1 and CDR2: SGHTA, FQGNSA. Trimming pared 3 bases from V and 2 bases from J, leaving 8 bases between. CDR3 nucleotides: TGTGCCAGCAGCTTCGGACTTACCTACAATGAGCAGTTCTTC. Its translation: CASSFGLTYNEQFF.

This clone has more than one count but fewer than ten. The same CDR3 can be traced to other DNA sequences in this sample. The chain has TRBV2 and TRBJ1-1, with D tentatively TRBD1 (5 bases). Germline V CDR1 and CDR2: SNHLY, FYNNEI. There are 14 residues in the CDR3. V was shortened by 1 base and J by 0 bases, with 6 bases between the two germline ends. This CDR3 reads CASSEGGMNTEAFF. CDR3 DNA: TGTGCCAGCAGTGAAGGGGGCATGAACACTGAAGCTTTCTTT. Full variable domain (missing parts from reference TRBV2 and TRBJ1-1): EPEVTQTPSHQVTQMGQEVILRCVPISNHLYFYWYRQILGQKVEFLVSFYNNEISEKSEIFDDQFSVERPDGSNFTLKIRSTKLEDSAMYFCASSEGGMNTEAFFGQGTRLTVV.

The rearrangement joins TRBV6-5 to TRBJ1-1; D is perhaps TRBD1 (6 bases). Germline CDR1 is MNHEY and CDR2 is SVGAGI. This CDR3 is 14 amino acids long. With 0 bases removed from V and 12 bases from J, the gap between germline ends came to 17 bases. CDR3 sequence: CASSYSGGAPITFF. The CDR3 DNA reads as TGTGCCAGCAGTTACTCGGGGGGGGCGCCGATAACTTTCTTT.

The J gene is TRBJ2-1, the V gene TRBV7-3; 7 positions match TRBD2. CDR1 and CDR2 from the germline V gene are SGHTA and FQGTGA. The CDR3 covers 14 residues. The V segment lost 3 bases and the J segment 4 bases; nucleotides outside the gene matches: 3. This chain's CDR3 is CASSFGGGYNEQFF. The CDR3 coding sequence is TGTGCCAGCAGCTTTGGGGGGGGGTACAATGAGCAGTTCTTC. Looking up the rest from reference TRBV7-3 and TRBJ2-1 gives the full variable domain: GAGVSQTPSNKVTEKGKYVELRCDPISGHTALYWYRQSLGQGPEFLIYFQGTGAADDSGLPNDRFFAVRPEGSVSTLKIQRTERGDSAVYLCASSFGGGYNEQFFGPGTRLTVL.

This chain joins TRBV2 and TRBJ1-3, with D possibly being TRBD1 (5 bases). This CDR3 comprises 16 residues. Germline lookup yields CDR1 SNHLY and CDR2 FYNNEI. V was cut by 0 bases and J by 4 bases, with 13 bases left in between. The CDR3 loop is CASSEARGLGGNTIYF. The CDR3 DNA reads as TGTGCCAGCAGTGAAGCGCGGGGGTTGGGAGGAAACACCATATATTTT.

The V gene is TRBV28, the J gene TRBJ2-1, with D possibly being TRBD2 (6 bases). The germline V gene encodes CDR1 MDHEN and CDR2 SYDVKM. Trimming removed 1 base at V and 2 bases at J, with 24 bases between. The CDR3 contains 20 residues. The CDR3 region has the DNA TGTGCCAGCAGTTTATCCGGGAGCTACTCTCTCCCACTAACCTACAATGAGCAGTTCTTC. Its translation is CASSLSGSYSLPLTYNEQFF.

J is TRBJ2-3 and V is TRBV7-9; 12 bases line up with TRBD2. Losses at the gene ends were 3 bases for V and 4 bases for J; bases not matched to a gene: 11. The CDR3 is 18 residues long. CDR1 is SEHNR, CDR2 FQNEAQ, per germline (reference sequence). The CDR3 loop is CASSFPSGGAGSADTQYF. Here the CDR3 DNA reads TGTGCCAGCAGCTTCCCTAGCGGGGGGGCCGGTTCGGCAGATACGCAGTATTTT.

V is TRBV30 and J is TRBJ1-6, with a possible D match to TRBD1 (6 bases). Between the trimmed V and J ends, which lost 4 bases and 8 bases, there was a span of 9 bases. CDR3 length: 12 amino acids. The germline V gene has CDR1 GTSNPN and CDR2 SVGIG (reference sequence). The CDR3 loop reads CAWKKGDSPLHF. Here the CDR3 DNA reads TGTGCCTGGAAAAAGGGGGATTCACCCCTCCACTTT. Drawing the rest from reference TRBV30 and TRBJ1-6, the complete variable domain is SQTIHQWPATLVQPVGSPLSLECTVEGTSNPNLYWYRQAAGRGLQLLFYSVGIGQISSEVPQNLSASRPQDRQFILSSKKLLLSDSGFYLCAWKKGDSPLHFGNGTRLTVT.

V usage is TRBV7-8 and J usage is TRBJ2-2; 14 bases agree with TRBD2. The CDR3 has 17 residues. The germline gives CDR1 SGHVS, CDR2 FQNEAQ. V lost 1 base, J lost 3 bases, and 1 base stayed unmatched. The CDR3 reads CASSLVGLAGDTGELFF. CDR3 DNA sequence: TGTGCCAGCAGCTTAGTGGGACTAGCGGGAGACACCGGGGAGCTGTTTTTT.